These 30 T cell receptor beta chains originate from one sample sequenced in a study of cytomegalovirus exposure and HLA in healthy donors. PCR involved 60 Vbeta and 13 Jbeta primers. Only in-frame clones appear in the TCRdb table, and some are missing; sequencing was by immunoSEQ multiplex PCR. The repertoire holds roughly 200,000 clones, with approximately 84% as singletons. Source material: PBMCs. These TCRs come from a woman between 40 and 55 years old in good health and CMV-seronegative.

The chain recombines TRBV7-9 with TRBJ2-5; 8 positions agree with TRBD1. There are 16 residues in the CDR3. Germline CDR1 SEHNR, CDR2 FQNEAQ (reference sequence). V shed 2 bases and J 5 bases; nucleotides not matched to a gene: 10. The CDR3 spells CASSLSRITGGETQYF. The CDR3 bases are TGTGCCAGCAGCTTAAGTCGTATTACAGGGGGGGAGACCCAGTACTTC. The complete variable domain, with remaining parts taken from reference TRBV7-9 and TRBJ2-5, reads DTGVSQNPRHKITKRGQNVTFRCDPISEHNRLYWYRQTLGQGPEFLTYFQNEAQLEKSRLLSDRFSAERPKGSFSTLEIQRTEQGDSAMYLCASSLSRITGGETQYFGPGTRLLVL.

The gene calls are TRBV6-5 and TRBJ1-1; D uncertain. Germline loops: CDR1 MNHEY, CDR2 SVGAGI. This CDR3 has 11 residues. Trimming shortened V by 0 bases and J by 11 bases, and 7 bases separated the two germline ends. The DNA for the CDR3 is TGTGCCAGCAGTTACTCTGGCGGGGCTTTCTTT. Translating it yields CASSYSGGAFF.

V and J are TRBV9 and TRBJ2-7, with D uncertain. Trimming took 0 bases from V and 1 from J, leaving 11 bases between them. This CDR3 spans 15 amino acids. CDR1 and CDR2 (germline): SGDLS, YYNGEE. The CDR3: CASSVGPSTSYEQYF. Here the CDR3 DNA reads TGTGCCAGCAGCGTAGGGCCAAGTACGTCCTACGAGCAGTACTTC.

The chain links TRBV29-1 to TRBJ2-2, with D possibly matching TRBD2 (6 bases). Trimming left V 0 bases short and J 6 bases short, with 17 bases between. The germline CDR1 and CDR2 sequences are SQVTM and ANQGSEA. This CDR3 is built from 16 residues. The CDR3 bases are TGCAGCGTTGAAGAGTGGGGAGGAACAGGTTCCGGGGAGCTGTTTTTT. Translation gives CSVEEWGGTGSGELFF.

The chain joins TRBV6-5 to TRBJ1-2; D possibly corresponds to TRBD1 (5 bases). Germline CDR1 and CDR2: MNHEY and SVGAGI. CDR3 length equals 13 residues. V was cut by 5 bases and J by 0 bases, with 7 bases left in between. The DNA of the CDR3 is TGTGCCAGCAGTCAGACAGCTAACTATGGCTACACCTTC. Translated: CASSQTANYGYTF.

The chain combines TRBV10-3 with TRBJ2-6; TRBD2 aligns across 9 bases. There are 18 residues in the CDR3. J was trimmed by 1 base and V by 6 bases; bases with no gene match: 10. Germline assignment: CDR1 ENHRY and CDR2 SYGVKD. Written as DNA, the CDR3 is TGTGCCATCAGAGCCAGCGGGGGGACCGGTTCTGGGGCCAACGTCCTGACTTTC. Protein: CAIRASGGTGSGANVLTF.

This rearrangement joins TRBV29-1 to TRBJ1-4; the match to TRBD1 covers 8 bases. The CDR3 loop spans 12 amino acids. V was clipped by 6 bases and J by 5 bases; unmatched bases: 2. Germline values: CDR1 SQVTM, CDR2 ANQGSEA. CDR3 nucleotide sequence: TGCAGCGTACAGGGGGGGAATGAAAAACTGTTTTTT. Its translation is CSVQGGNEKLFF.

The V and J genes are TRBV23-1 and TRBJ2-6, with D perhaps TRBD1 (6 bases). TRBV23-1 is given ORF status, its function remaining uncertain. There are 15 residues in the CDR3. V was cut by 6 bases and J by 1 base, with 10 bases left in between. CDR3: CASRQGKSGANVLTF. The CDR3 region has the DNA TGCGCCAGCAGACAGGGTAAGTCTGGGGCCAACGTCCTGACTTTC.

The rearrangement uses TRBV19 and TRBJ1-2; D call uncertain. Germline values: CDR1 LNHDA, CDR2 SQIVND (reference sequence). The CDR3 is 12 amino acids. V gave up 1 base and J gave up 7 bases, with 7 bases separating them. The CDR3 sequence: CASSIARGGYTF. The CDR3 nucleotides are TGTGCCAGTAGTATAGCACGGGGTGGCTACACCTTC.

The chain uses TRBV18 and TRBJ1-4; TRBD1 agrees at 7 bases. The germline V gene encodes CDR1 KGHSH and CDR2 LQKENI. With 2 bases clipped from V and 8 bases from J, the junction kept 8 bases outside the gene matches. CDR3 length: 15 amino acids. CDR3: CASSPSRGGGEKLFF. The CDR3 bases are TGTGCCAGCTCACCAAGTCGAGGGGGCGGAGAAAAACTGTTTTTT.

This chain uses TRBV7-8 with TRBJ2-3; no reliable D call. Germline V gene lookup returns CDR1 SGHVS and CDR2 FQNEAQ. V lost 5 bases and J lost 2, with 8 bases in between. This CDR3 has 13 residues. The CDR3 bases are TGTGCCAGCAGCCATGCGGCCACAGATACGCAGTATTTT. Translating it yields CASSHAATDTQYF.

The chain joins TRBV6-1 to TRBJ1-1; D gene uncertain. V shed 6 bases and J shed 2 bases, with 13 bases lying between them. The CDR3 extends over 14 amino acids. Germline CDR1 reads MNHNS; CDR2 reads SASEGT. CDR3: CASRMPAGNTEAFF. The DNA for the CDR3 is TGTGCCAGCAGGATGCCGGCGGGTAACACTGAAGCTTTCTTT.

The genes are TRBV9 and TRBJ1-1, with a possible D match to TRBD1 (5 bases). Germline-derived CDR1 and CDR2 are SGDLS and YYNGEE. Between the trimmed V and J ends, which lost 4 bases and 5 bases, there was a span of 12 bases. The CDR3 extends over 13 amino acids. The CDR3 sequence is CASSPGGVTEAFF. CDR3 bases: TGTGCCAGCAGCCCCGGAGGGGTGACTGAAGCTTTCTTT.

The chain recombines TRBV27 with TRBJ1-1; weak D call: TRBD1 (6 bases). Per germline, CDR1 MNHEY and CDR2 SMNVEV (reference sequence). V lost 2 bases and J lost 5, with 9 bases in between. The CDR3 totals 13 residues. CDR3 loop: CASSLATGTEAFF. CDR3 coding DNA: TGTGCCAGCAGTTTAGCTACAGGGACTGAAGCTTTCTTT.

The rearrangement links TRBV6-1 to TRBJ2-1; maybe TRBD2 (5 bases). This CDR3 contains 15 residues. Trimming cost V 2 bases and J 5 bases, with 13 bases left between them. Germline V lookup: CDR1 MNHNS, CDR2 SASEGT. The CDR3 DNA reads as TGTGCCAGCAGTGAACGGTCGGGAACGCACAATGAGCAGTTCTTC. Translation gives CASSERSGTHNEQFF.

The chain uses TRBV2 and TRBJ2-3, with D maybe TRBD2 (6 bases). Germline loops: CDR1 SNHLY, CDR2 FYNNEI. The CDR3 is made up of 15 amino acids. The V end lost 4 bases, the J end lost 2 bases, and 13 bases lay between the germline ends. CDR3 nucleotides: TGTGCCAGCAGTGGGGGGGAAGTCTACACAGATACGCAGTATTTT. Its protein product is CASSGGEVYTDTQYF.

V is TRBV29-1 and J is TRBJ1-2, with a tentative D call TRBD1 (6 bases). Germline CDR1 is SQVTM and CDR2 is ANQGSEA. The ends were cut back, 5 bases at V and 5 bases at J, with 12 bases in the middle. There are 12 residues in the CDR3. DNA for the CDR3: TGCAGCGTTAGTGGGGGCCAATATGGCTACACCTTC. Translation gives CSVSGGQYGYTF.

The genes are TRBV12-5 and TRBJ1-2; unclear D gene. The CDR3 covers 14 residues. CDR1 is LGHNT, CDR2 FRNRAP, per germline. Between the trimmed V and J ends, which lost 3 bases and 4 bases, there was a span of 12 bases. The DNA for the CDR3 is TGTGCTAGTGGTTTTGGTGAAGGAGGCTATGGCTACACCTTC. This translates into CASGFGEGGYGYTF.

The V and J genes are TRBV27 and TRBJ2-7, with D possibly TRBD1 on 5 matching bases. The CDR3 covers 14 residues. V shed 3 bases and J shed 0 bases, with 9 bases lying between them. The germline gives CDR1 MNHEY, CDR2 SMNVEV (reference sequence). This chain's CDR3 is CASSFQGPSYEQYF. In DNA form, the CDR3 reads TGTGCCAGCAGTTTCCAGGGCCCCTCCTACGAGCAGTACTTC.

This clone was picked up one time. CDR3 sequence: CASSRGGLETQYF. As DNA, the CDR3 is TGCGCCAGCAGCCGGGGAGGGCTAGAGACCCAGTACTTC. This sequence joins TRBV4-1 and TRBJ2-5, with 7 bases matching TRBD2. From germline, CDR1 is MGHRA and CDR2 YSYEKL. The CDR3 has 13 residues. V shed 4 bases and J 4 bases; nucleotides not matched to a gene: 3.

The count of this clone is one. This rearrangement joins TRBV6-5 to TRBJ2-1, with 9 positions matching TRBD2. Trimming cost V 10 bases and J 2 bases; bases outside gene matches: 9. Germline CDR1 MNHEY, CDR2 SVGAGI. The CDR3 covers 15 residues. This chain's CDR3 is CATSLVAGAYNEQFF. DNA of the CDR3: TGTGCCACCTCGTTGGTAGCGGGGGCCTACAATGAGCAGTTCTTC.

The CDR3 DNA follows: TGTGCCATCAGTGGATGGGACAGCAAAGAGACCCAGTACTTC. Translating it yields CAISGWDSKETQYF. The genes are TRBV10-3 and TRBJ2-5; 7 positions match TRBD1. The CDR3 is made up of 14 amino acids. Per the germline V gene, CDR1 is ENHRY and CDR2 is SYGVKD. Trimming cost V 4 bases and J 3 bases; bases outside gene matches: 5.

This clone has only one observation. The rearrangement links TRBV15 to TRBJ1-3, with a possible D match to TRBD1 (6 bases). The germline V gene has CDR1 LNHNV and CDR2 YYDKDF (reference sequence). The CDR3 runs to 16 residues. The V gene lost 0 bases and the J gene lost 4 bases, with 13 bases spanning the gap. The CDR3 nucleotides are TGTGCCACCAGCAGAGATCAAGCAGGGGCCGGAAACACCATATATTTT. It translates to CATSRDQAGAGNTIYF.

V gene TRBV18 combines with J gene TRBJ2-5; D uncertain. The CDR3 extends over 13 amino acids. Trimming pared 6 bases from V and 0 bases from J, leaving 8 bases between. Germline V gene lookup returns CDR1 KGHSH and CDR2 LQKENI. Here the CDR3 reads CASSPPYQETQYF. CDR3 DNA: TGTGCCAGCTCCCCCCCGTACCAAGAGACCCAGTACTTC. The full variable domain, its missing parts supplied by reference TRBV18 and TRBJ2-5, is NAGVMQNPRHLVRRRGQEARLRCSPMKGHSHVYWYRQLPEEGLKFMVYLQKENIIDESGMPKERFSAEFPKEGPSILRIQQVVRGDSAAYFCASSPPYQETQYFGPGTRLLVL.

The J gene is TRBJ2-7, the V gene TRBV19; 8 bases line up with TRBD2. Unmatched junction bases numbered 9, after V lost 6 bases and J lost 5 bases. CDR1 is LNHDA and CDR2 is SQIVND in the germline V gene (reference sequence). The CDR3 is 14 residues long. CDR3 nucleotide sequence: TGTGCCAGTAGCCCTCCGGGGGGGCGGAACGAGCAGTACTTC. This gives the protein CASSPPGGRNEQYF.

CDR3 sequence reads: CASSETSGGGTDTQYF. CDR3 DNA: TGTGCCAGCAGTGAGACTAGCGGGGGGGGCACAGATACGCAGTATTTT. The rearrangement joins TRBV6-4 to TRBJ2-3; 14 bases align to TRBD2. CDR1 is MRHNA, CDR2 SNTAGT, per germline. Germline trimming cut 3 bases from V and 1 base from J; bases unmatched to any gene: 0. This CDR3 region has 16 residues.

The chain's CDR3 is CASAGMGGQETQYF. The CDR3 nucleotides are TGCGCCAGCGCCGGGATGGGGGGACAAGAGACCCAGTACTTC. The gene calls are TRBV5-1 and TRBJ2-5; TRBD2 is a possible D gene (6 bases). Trimming shortened V by 7 bases and J by 2 bases, and 15 bases separated the two germline ends. Germline values: CDR1 SGHRS, CDR2 YFSETQ. The CDR3 covers 14 residues.

The V call is TRBV4-1, the J call TRBJ2-1; D unclear. The length of the CDR3 is 14 residues. Germline V gene lookup returns CDR1 MGHRA and CDR2 YSYEKL. V shed 9 bases and J shed 2 bases, with 14 bases lying between them. CDR3 nucleotide sequence: TGCGCCAGTTCTGGGCGTCTTACCTACAATGAGCAGTTCTTC. This codes for CASSGRLTYNEQFF.

Written as DNA, the CDR3 is TGTGCCAGCAGTCCGCGAGGGCTGGGGGAGACCCAGTACTTC. It codes for CASSPRGLGETQYF. The V gene is TRBV27, the J gene TRBJ2-5, with TRBD2 as a possible D gene (5 bases). The germline CDR1 and CDR2 sequences are MNHEY and SMNVEV (reference sequence). The ends were cut back, 5 bases at V and 5 bases at J, with 15 bases in the middle. The CDR3 covers 14 residues.

The J gene is TRBJ2-1, the V gene TRBV11-3, with 8 bases matching TRBD2. There are 19 residues in the CDR3. The germline gives CDR1 SGHNT, CDR2 YENEEA. J lost 3 bases, V lost 4 bases, and 17 bases had no gene match. CDR3 residues: CASSSYTQPTRGGYNEQFF. The CDR3 DNA reads as TGTGCCAGCAGCTCCTACACCCAACCCACTCGGGGGGGCTACAATGAGCAGTTCTTC.